Following are 17 T cell receptor beta chains from one sample sequenced in a study of PD-1 blockade in classical Hodgkin lymphoma. Time point in this sample: cycle 4 day 1 (C4D1), after less than 7 weeks of nivolumab. Brentuximab vedotin exposure varied among the patients, all of whom had relapsed after autologous stem cell transplantation. Investigators isolated CD4+ T cells from thawed PBMCs through magnetic negative selection. Measured with immunoSEQ multiplex PCR; TCRdb has only the in-frame clones, and not every one. The table lists fewer than 20,000 clones, around 72% of them singletons. The sample in question was CD4+ T cells from blood, obtained before the fourth cycle of nivolumab. The receptors come from a human donor with classical Hodgkin lymphoma.

The J gene is TRBJ2-1, the V gene TRBV5-1; D perhaps matches TRBD2 (5 bases). The germline V and J ends were trimmed by 0 bases and 0 bases, with 13 bases remaining between them. The CDR3 extends over 17 amino acids. From germline, CDR1 is SGHRS and CDR2 YFSETQ. CDR3: CASSLAGELSSYNEQFF. CDR3 in DNA: TGCGCCAGCAGCTTGGCCGGGGAACTCAGCTCCTACAATGAGCAGTTCTTC.

The chain links TRBV9 to TRBJ1-2, with a tentative D call TRBD1 (5 bases). This CDR3 is built from 15 residues. Germline V lookup: CDR1 SGDLS, CDR2 YYNGEE. Trimming cost V 0 bases and J 2 bases, with 11 bases left between them. The CDR3 DNA sequence: TGTGCCAGCAGCGTAGAAGGGACCGCCAACTATGGCTACACCTTC. This translates into CASSVEGTANYGYTF.

V usage is TRBV6-1 and J usage is TRBJ2-2, with 9 bases identical to TRBD2. Germline values: CDR1 MNHNS, CDR2 SASEGT. The V gene end was trimmed by 7 bases and the J gene end by 7 bases; junction bases not matched to a gene: 10. The CDR3 totals 15 residues. CDR3 DNA: TGTGCCAGCAATTTCCCGACTAGCGGAGTCGGGGAGCTGTTTTTT. Translated: CASNFPTSGVGELFF.

The chain uses TRBV10-2 and TRBJ2-1; TRBD2 matches at 14 bases. The CDR3 runs to 15 residues. Per the germline V gene, CDR1 is WSHSY and CDR2 is SAAADI. The ends lost 5 bases at V and 6 bases at J; junction bases unmatched: 3. The chain's CDR3 is CASSTGTSGSNEQFF. In nucleotides, the CDR3 is TGCGCCAGCAGTACCGGGACTAGCGGGAGCAATGAGCAGTTCTTC.

V usage is TRBV7-8 and J usage is TRBJ2-7; TRBD1 matches at 7 bases. The CDR3 sequence is 16 residues long. Germline loops: CDR1 SGHVS, CDR2 FQNEAQ. The V segment lost 5 bases and the J segment 6 bases; nucleotides outside the gene matches: 16. CDR3 sequence (DNA): TGTGCCAGCAGCCCAAAGAAGGGGACAGTTCTTAGCGAGCAGTACTTC. Residues: CASSPKKGTVLSEQYF.

The V and J genes are TRBV6-1 and TRBJ2-7, with 7 bases identical to TRBD1. This CDR3 region has 15 residues. Germline CDR1 reads MNHNS; CDR2 reads SASEGT. J was trimmed by 2 bases and V by 5 bases; bases with no gene match: 9. The CDR3 sequence is CASSTRGSITYEQYF. CDR3 nucleotide sequence: TGTGCCAGCAGTACCAGGGGGAGTATTACCTACGAGCAGTACTTC.

The chain joins TRBV5-1 to TRBJ2-5; 13 bases fit TRBD2. Germline-derived CDR1 and CDR2 are SGHRS and YFSETQ. CDR3 length: 15 amino acids. With 4 bases clipped from V and 5 bases from J, the junction kept 5 bases outside the gene matches. This CDR3 reads CASSETSGRAETQYF. The CDR3 DNA reads as TGCGCCAGCAGCGAAACTAGCGGGAGGGCCGAGACCCAGTACTTC.

The V call is TRBV9, the J call TRBJ2-5; TRBD1 might be the D (6 bases). This CDR3 has 14 residues. Germline loops: CDR1 SGDLS, CDR2 YYNGEE. V lost 0 bases and J lost 5, with 11 bases in between. CDR3 protein: CASSVGWTVETQYF. In nucleotides, the CDR3 is TGTGCCAGCAGCGTAGGTTGGACAGTGGAGACCCAGTACTTC.

This chain connects TRBV5-1 to TRBJ2-1; D possibly corresponds to TRBD1 (5 bases). CDR3 length: 15 residues. Trimming stripped 0 bases from V and 13 bases from J, with 20 bases between. Germline V gene sequence: CDR1 SGHRS, CDR2 YFSETQ. This chain's CDR3 is CASSLGGSDKSYQFF. DNA of the CDR3: TGCGCCAGCAGCTTGGGGGGCTCTGACAAATCCTATCAGTTCTTC. Filled out from reference TRBV5-1 and TRBJ2-1, the complete variable domain reads KAGVTQTPRYLIKTRGQQVTLSCSPISGHRSVSWYQQTPGQGLQFLFEYFSETQRNKGNFPGRFSGRQFSNSRSEMNVSTLELGDSALYLCASSLGGSDKSYQFFGPGTRLTVL.

This clone was observed once. The V call is TRBV7-9, the J call TRBJ2-2; no definite D call. In germline, CDR1 is SEHNR, CDR2 FQNEAQ (reference sequence). The CDR3 extends over 15 amino acids. Trimming cost V 1 base and J 7 bases, with 13 bases left between them. The CDR3 DNA reads as TGTGCCAGCAGCTTAGGGGGTCCCGAGGTCGGGGAGCTGTTTTTT. Amino acid sequence: CASSLGGPEVGELFF. Full variable domain (remainder filled in from reference TRBV7-9 and TRBJ2-2): DTGVSQNPRHKITKRGQNVTFRCDPISEHNRLYWYRQTLGQGPEFLTYFQNEAQLEKSRLLSDRFSAERPKGSFSTLEIQRTEQGDSAMYLCASSLGGPEVGELFFGEGSRLTVL.

V and J are TRBV27 and TRBJ2-2; the match to TRBD1 covers 8 bases. V lost 3 bases, J lost 5 bases, and 8 bases stayed unmatched. The CDR3 has 16 amino acids. CDR1 MNHEY and CDR2 SMNVEV come from the germline V gene (reference sequence). This CDR3 is CASSLQGAGITGELFF. The CDR3 DNA sequence: TGTGCCAGCAGTTTGCAGGGGGCGGGAATTACCGGGGAGCTGTTTTTT.

This clone occurred a few times. This chain links TRBV6-5 with TRBJ2-7, with 7 bases fitting TRBD1. Germline V gene data show CDR1 as MNHEY and CDR2 as SVGAGI. The CDR3 contains 15 residues. Losses at the gene ends were 7 bases for V and 3 bases for J; bases not matched to a gene: 12. CDR3 loop: CASNSAGTAFYEQYF. CDR3 coding DNA: TGTGCCAGCAATTCCGCCGGGACAGCCTTCTACGAGCAGTACTTC.

This clone was counted a few times. This chain links TRBV15 with TRBJ2-2; 14 nucleotides agree with TRBD2. V lost 2 bases and J lost 5; bases outside the gene matches: 10. The V gene's germline CDR1 is LNHNV and CDR2 YYDKDF (reference sequence). The CDR3 is made up of 19 amino acids. Here the CDR3 reads CATSRSGLAGGRGTGELFF. In DNA, the CDR3 is TGTGCCACCAGCAGAAGCGGACTAGCGGGAGGCCGGGGGACCGGGGAGCTGTTTTTT.

In its sample, this clone was seen a few times. V and J are TRBV28 and TRBJ2-1, with 12 positions matching TRBD2. Germline V CDR1 and CDR2: MDHEN, SYDVKM. The V segment lost 6 bases and the J segment 6 bases; nucleotides outside the gene matches: 6. This CDR3 has 15 amino acids. Here the CDR3 DNA reads TGTGCCAGCAGCCCCGGGACTAGCGGGTCCAATGAGCAGTTCTTC. Translating it yields CASSPGTSGSNEQFF.

This sequence joins TRBV7-9 and TRBJ2-1; D remains unclear. CDR1 is SEHNR, CDR2 FQNEAQ, per germline (reference sequence). Trimming left V 6 bases short and J 8 bases short, with 11 bases between. The CDR3 sequence is 12 residues long. The CDR3 region has the DNA TGTGCCAGCAGTTCTCAAAATTATGAGCAGTTCTTC. Amino acid sequence: CASSSQNYEQFF.

The V gene is TRBV28, the J gene TRBJ1-5, with TRBD1 matching over 7 bases. This CDR3 has 17 residues. Losses at the gene ends were 6 bases for V and 0 bases for J; bases not matched to a gene: 11. Germline V gene data show CDR1 as MDHEN and CDR2 as SYDVKM. This CDR3 reads CASRPIGTVNSNQPQHF. In DNA form, the CDR3 reads TGTGCCAGCAGACCGATCGGGACAGTGAATAGCAATCAGCCCCAGCATTTT. Full variable domain (missing parts from reference TRBV28 and TRBJ1-5): DVKVTQSSRYLVKRTGEKVFLECVQDMDHENMFWYRQDPGLGLRLIYFSYDVKMKEKGDIPEGYSVSREKKERFSLILESASTNQTSMYLCASRPIGTVNSNQPQHFGDGTRLSIL.

V usage is TRBV6-6 and J usage is TRBJ2-3, with D uncertain. The CDR3 runs to 12 residues. Trimming took 6 bases from V and 0 from J, leaving 4 bases between them. Germline CDR1 and CDR2: MNHNY and SVGAGI (reference sequence). CDR3 amino acids: CASRRSTDTQYF. The CDR3 DNA reads as TGTGCCAGCAGGCGTAGCACAGATACGCAGTATTTT.